These 27 T cell receptor beta chains share one sample of origin, sequenced in a study of Tregs in tolerant kidney transplant recipients (dated 2019 in TCRdb). The receptor library was made with the immunoSEQ multiplex PCR assay. The source is immuneACCESS, and TCRdb retained only in-frame sequences with V and J called. Part of the clones is not carried over; for the studies checked, unresolved V genes explain less than half of this, and the remainder is unexplained. The sample records tens of thousands of clones, 84% of which are singletons. Roughly 4% of the sample belongs to the ten largest clones. Sequenced: CD4+ T cells from blood. The source of these receptors is a human donor in good health.

The V call is TRBV11-1, the J call TRBJ2-5; maybe TRBD2 (6 bases). Trimming took 2 bases from V and 2 from J, leaving 15 bases between them. CDR1 is SGHAT and CDR2 is FQDESV in the germline V gene (reference sequence). This CDR3 has 16 residues. The CDR3 sequence: CASSLRAGRYQETQYF. CDR3 DNA: TGTGCCAGCAGCTTAAGGGCGGGGCGTTATCAAGAGACCCAGTACTTC.

This chain joins TRBV7-2 and TRBJ2-1; TRBD1 matches at 7 bases. The junction had 17 bases not matched to a gene; V was cut back by 6 bases and J by 9 bases. Germline CDR1 is SGHTA and CDR2 is FQGNSA. CDR3 length: 16 residues. The CDR3 protein is CASSRRIGTEGGEQFF. The CDR3 region has the DNA TGTGCCAGCAGTCGAAGGATCGGGACAGAAGGTGGTGAGCAGTTCTTC. The full variable domain, completed using reference TRBV7-2 and TRBJ2-1, is GAGVSQSPSNKVTEKGKDVELRCDPISGHTALYWYRQSLGQGLEFLIYFQGNSAPDKSGLPSDRFSAERTGGSVSTLTIQRTQQEDSAVYLCASSRRIGTEGGEQFFGPGTRLTVL.

The chain links TRBV5-1 to TRBJ2-2, with TRBD1 identical over 8 bases. The V gene's germline CDR1 is SGHRS and CDR2 YFSETQ. This CDR3 spans 15 amino acids. The J segment lost 5 bases and the V segment lost 2 bases, leaving 5 bases of the junction unmatched. CDR3 in amino acids: CASSLVTGETGELFF. CDR3 coding DNA: TGCGCCAGCAGCTTAGTGACAGGGGAAACCGGGGAGCTGTTTTTT. Supplemented by reference TRBV5-1 and TRBJ2-2, the full variable domain reads KAGVTQTPRYLIKTRGQQVTLSCSPISGHRSVSWYQQTPGQGLQFLFEYFSETQRNKGNFPGRFSGRQFSNSRSEMNVSTLELGDSALYLCASSLVTGETGELFFGEGSRLTVL.

J is TRBJ1-2 and V is TRBV7-2; D is unresolved. CDR1 and CDR2 from the germline V gene are SGHTA and FQGNSA. The CDR3 runs 14 residues. V was pared by 5 bases and J by 0 bases, with 10 bases between. CDR3 bases: TGTGCCAGCAGCCCCCTGGGGTCTAACTATGGCTACACCTTC. This translates into CASSPLGSNYGYTF.

The chain carries TRBV15 and TRBJ2-5; possibly TRBD1 or TRBD2 for D (6 bases each). Germline V gene lookup returns CDR1 LNHNV and CDR2 YYDKDF (reference sequence). CDR3 size: 15 residues. The V and J ends lost 5 bases and 5 bases respectively, with 18 bases between them. The CDR3 region is CATSSHGGQAETQYF. In DNA, the CDR3 is TGTGCCACCAGCTCCCACGGGGGCCAAGCCGAGACCCAGTACTTC.

This clone has a handful of counts. The CDR3 DNA is TGTGCCAGCTCACCAGGTGGCTTACCCCTCCACTTT. This gives the protein CASSPGGLPLHF. The chain is built from TRBV18 and TRBJ1-6; D gene unclear. V gave up 2 bases and J gave up 12 bases, with 8 bases separating them. From germline, CDR1 is KGHSH and CDR2 LQKENI. CDR3 length: 12 residues.

V and J are TRBV6-5 and TRBJ1-2; no definite D call. Trimming pared 4 bases from V and 4 bases from J, leaving 7 bases between. The CDR3 consists of 12 residues. CDR1 and CDR2 (germline): MNHEY, SVGAGI. CDR3 DNA sequence: TGTGCCAGCAGTTCGGCTTTCTATGGCTACACCTTC. It is translated as CASSSAFYGYTF.

The rearrangement uses TRBV15 and TRBJ2-7; D remains ambiguous. Trimming took 3 bases from V and 3 from J, leaving 18 bases between them. In germline, CDR1 is LNHNV, CDR2 YYDKDF (reference sequence). The CDR3 extends over 16 amino acids. This CDR3 reads CATSRSYSLGSYEQYF. DNA of the CDR3: TGTGCCACCAGCAGGAGCTACAGCTTAGGTAGCTACGAGCAGTACTTC. Filled out from reference TRBV15 and TRBJ2-7, the complete variable domain reads DAMVIQNPRYQVTQFGKPVTLSCSQTLNHNVMYWYQQKSSQAPKLLFHYYDKDFNNEADTPDNFQSRRPNTSFCFLDIRSPGLGDTAMYLCATSRSYSLGSYEQYFGPGTRLTVT.

This clone ranks as medium-sized. The chain joins TRBV11-2 to TRBJ2-7; perhaps TRBD1 as D (6 bases). Trimming stripped 0 bases from V and 11 bases from J, with 14 bases between. The germline V gene encodes CDR1 SGHAT and CDR2 FQNNGV. The CDR3 length is 13 residues. Here the CDR3 DNA reads TGTGCCAGCAGCTTAGAGCCTGTGAGGGGGAAGTACTTC. Translation: CASSLEPVRGKYF.

The CDR3 sequence: CASSLTPGTVTNNEQFF. The CDR3 DNA is TGTGCCAGCAGCCTAACCCCAGGGACTGTCACAAACAATGAGCAGTTCTTC. The V and J genes are TRBV11-3 and TRBJ2-1; perhaps TRBD2 as D (6 bases). Trimming cost V 5 bases and J 5 bases, with 22 bases left between them. The CDR3 consists of 17 residues. The germline gives CDR1 SGHNT, CDR2 YENEEA.

The genes are TRBV4-2 and TRBJ1-1, with D tentatively TRBD1 (5 bases). The germline V gene has CDR1 LGHNA and CDR2 YNFKEQ. The CDR3 runs to 13 residues. V gave up 0 bases and J gave up 8 bases, with 10 bases separating them. Here the CDR3 reads CASSQDRGLEAFF. CDR3 sequence (DNA): TGTGCCAGCAGCCAAGATAGGGGTCTCGAAGCTTTCTTT.

The V call is TRBV7-2, the J call TRBJ1-2; no clear D. Germline-derived CDR1 and CDR2 are SGHTA and FQGNSA. The CDR3 is 16 amino acids. V was shortened by 4 bases and J by 4 bases, with 19 bases between the two germline ends. CDR3 DNA: TGTGCCAGCAGCTCGGGCTGGGCAGAGGGCAGCTATGGCTACACCTTC. This sequence encodes CASSSGWAEGSYGYTF.

The V and J genes are TRBV9 and TRBJ2-1; D may be TRBD2 (6 bases). Germline CDR1 is SGDLS and CDR2 is YYNGEE. Trimming shortened V by 2 bases and J by 3 bases, and 12 bases separated the two germline ends. The CDR3 spans 15 residues. The CDR3 region has the DNA TGTGCCAGCAGCGTGGAGGGCCAAAACTACAATGAGCAGTTCTTC. Protein: CASSVEGQNYNEQFF.

The chain employs TRBV7-2 and TRBJ2-7; D possibly corresponds to TRBD1 (6 bases). Germline values: CDR1 SGHTA, CDR2 FQGNSA. V was shortened by 0 bases and J by 5 bases, with 11 bases between the two germline ends. The CDR3 covers 14 residues. The CDR3 DNA is TGTGCCAGCAGCTTAGCGGACAGTTCCGACGAGCAGTACTTC. It codes for CASSLADSSDEQYF.

This clone turned up a few times. The chain couples TRBV6-1 to TRBJ2-2; D not certain. The V gene lost 5 bases and the J gene lost 7 bases, with 5 bases spanning the gap. This CDR3 comprises 11 residues. Germline V gene data show CDR1 as MNHNS and CDR2 as SASEGT. The CDR3 nucleotides are TGTGCCAGCAGTTCCCTCGGGGAGCTGTTTTTT. Its translation is CASSSLGELFF.

This clone was counted between two and nine times. J is TRBJ1-6 and V is TRBV10-3; D not resolved. The V and J ends lost 4 bases and 7 bases respectively, with 5 bases between them. Germline CDR1 and CDR2: ENHRY and SYGVKD. The length of the CDR3 is 12 residues. The CDR3 DNA sequence: TGTGCCATCAGTGGGCCGAATTCACCCCTCCACTTT. This translates into CAISGPNSPLHF.

The rearrangement joins TRBV19 to TRBJ1-1; D ambiguous. The CDR3 sequence is 15 residues long. Deletions cut 2 bases from V and 1 base from J, with 11 bases between. Germline V gene lookup returns CDR1 LNHDA and CDR2 SQIVND (reference sequence). CDR3 in amino acids: CASSIRPAANTEAFF. The CDR3 DNA follows: TGTGCCAGTAGTATACGACCGGCAGCGAACACTGAAGCTTTCTTT.

The rearrangement links TRBV7-2 to TRBJ1-2; D is possibly TRBD1 (6 bases). This CDR3 region has 15 residues. The germline V and J ends were trimmed by 4 bases and 4 bases, with 16 bases remaining between them. Germline values: CDR1 SGHTA, CDR2 FQGNSA. DNA of the CDR3: TGTGCCAGCAGCTCACAGGGAGGTGGAATCTATGGCTACACCTTC. Translated: CASSSQGGGIYGYTF.

The chain links TRBV7-2 to TRBJ2-3; 7 nucleotides agree with TRBD2. V lost 4 bases to trimming and J lost 4 bases; unmatched junction nucleotides: 11. CDR3 length: 16 residues. The germline V gene has CDR1 SGHTA and CDR2 FQGNSA. In DNA, the CDR3 is TGTGCCAGCAGCTCCGTGGGGGGGATGATATCAGATACGCAGTATTTT. Residues: CASSSVGGMISDTQYF. Complete variable domain (other parts from reference TRBV7-2 and TRBJ2-3): GAGVSQSPSNKVTEKGKDVELRCDPISGHTALYWYRQSLGQGLEFLIYFQGNSAPDKSGLPSDRFSAERTGGSVSTLTIQRTQQEDSAVYLCASSSVGGMISDTQYFGPGTRLTVL.

The chain is built from TRBV10-3 and TRBJ2-7; D not certain. V lost 8 bases, J lost 0 bases, and 8 bases lay in between. CDR1 and CDR2 from the germline V gene are ENHRY and SYGVKD. The CDR3 runs to 12 residues. CDR3 DNA sequence: TGTGCCATCGGGGTTAGCTCCTACGAGCAGTACTTC. It encodes CAIGVSSYEQYF.

The rearrangement uses TRBV5-4 and TRBJ2-7; D perhaps matches TRBD1 (5 bases). Trimming shortened V by 4 bases and J by 7 bases, and 15 bases separated the two germline ends. Germline CDR1 SGHNT, CDR2 YYREEE (reference sequence). This CDR3 region has 13 residues. CDR3 DNA: TGTGCCAGCAGCACTCACAGGCTTGGGGAGCAGTACTTC. It codes for CASSTHRLGEQYF. Based on the CDR3 plus reference TRBV5-4 and TRBJ2-7, the full variable domain is ETGVTQSPTHLIKTRGQQVTLRCSSQSGHNTVSWYQQALGQGPQFIFQYYREEENGRGNFPPRFSGLQFPNYSSELNVNALELDDSALYLCASSTHRLGEQYFGPGTRLTVT.

The rearrangement uses TRBV28 and TRBJ1-6, with 12 bases identical to TRBD1. Germline CDR1 is MDHEN and CDR2 is SYDVKM. CDR3 length: 17 residues. After removal of 5 bases from V and 9 bases from J, the junction contained 11 bases not matched to a gene. The CDR3 loop reads CASSPPGTGGMGSPLHF. The CDR3 DNA reads as TGTGCCAGCAGTCCCCCCGGGACAGGGGGCATGGGTTCACCCCTCCACTTT.

This sequence joins TRBV21-1 and TRBJ1-4; TRBD1, the table's D call, lacks a check against the DNA. TRBV21-1 is noted as a pseudogene. The CDR3 runs 18 residues. DNA for the CDR3: TGTGCCAGCAGCAAGCCCCGACAGGGGGGTCTGGCGTGGGAAAAACTGTTTTTT. Protein: CASSKPRQGGLAWEKLFF.

The rearrangement links TRBV10-1 to TRBJ2-1; 11 bases map to TRBD2. CDR1 WNHNN and CDR2 SYGVQD come from the germline V gene (reference sequence). The CDR3 totals 20 residues. V shed 7 bases and J 5 bases; nucleotides not matched to a gene: 22. CDR3 protein: CASKGLGQGLAEPWDNEQFF. The DNA for the CDR3 is TGCGCCAGCAAGGGATTGGGACAGGGACTAGCGGAACCTTGGGACAATGAGCAGTTCTTC.

This sequence joins TRBV7-2 and TRBJ2-7; 11 nucleotides line up with TRBD2. CDR1 and CDR2 from the germline V gene are SGHTA and FQGNSA. The V and J ends lost 1 base and 7 bases, in that order; junction bases with no gene match: 3. This CDR3 spans 14 amino acids. The CDR3: CASSLVGLAAEQYF. The DNA of the CDR3 is TGTGCCAGCAGCTTAGTGGGACTAGCGGCTGAGCAGTACTTC. The whole variable domain, remainder taken from reference TRBV7-2 and TRBJ2-7, is GAGVSQSPSNKVTEKGKDVELRCDPISGHTALYWYRQSLGQGLEFLIYFQGNSAPDKSGLPSDRFSAERTGGSVSTLTIQRTQQEDSAVYLCASSLVGLAAEQYFGPGTRLTVT.

The genes are TRBV4-2 and TRBJ2-2; D is uncertain. Trimming removed 6 bases at V and 4 bases at J, with 12 bases between. This CDR3 comprises 14 residues. Germline CDR1 and CDR2: LGHNA and YNFKEQ. The CDR3 DNA follows: TGTGCCAGCAGTTTCGACTTGTTCACCGGGGAGCTGTTTTTT. This codes for CASSFDLFTGELFF.

The chain recombines TRBV6-5 with TRBJ1-2, with D perhaps TRBD1 (6 bases). Germline CDR1 is MNHEY and CDR2 is SVGAGI. This CDR3 is built from 15 residues. Deletions cut 5 bases from V and 4 bases from J, with 17 bases between. This CDR3 is CASSHGTLGPYGYTF. The CDR3 DNA reads TGTGCCAGCAGTCACGGGACACTTGGCCCCTATGGCTACACCTTC.